This is a list of T cell receptor beta chains from one sample in a study of regulatory T cells in long-lasting Graves disease. TCRdb re-analysed the multiplex PCR reads in MiXCR, keeping a single row per CDR3 protein. The sample consists of approximately 400,000 distinct CDR3 sequences, 15% of them appearing once. A further study also used this sample, focusing on T cells in Graves' hyperthyroidism and ophthalmopathy.

The sample consisted of peripheral blood mononuclear cells (PBMCs), taken at new diagnosis, from a patient treated with antithyroid drugs. These receptors all stem from a woman in her thirties or forties with Graves disease. CDR3s include the opening cysteine and the closing phenylalanine or tryptophan. D genes are given only for firm matches. Size is stated for part of the rows, as once, few or many counts, or as a class when the clone is expanded.

d_call,v_call,clone_size,j_call,cdr3_nt,cdr3_aa
TRBD2,TRBV2,once,TRBJ2-1,TGTGCCATAGGACTAGCTGGGAATGAGCAGTTCTTC,CAIGLAGNEQFF
.,TRBV20-1,.,TRBJ1-1,TGCAGTGCCACTCCACAGAGTAACACTGAAGCTTTCTTT,CSATPQSNTEAFF
.,TRBV11-2,many,TRBJ2-5,TGTGCCAGCAGCTCTACTAGGGGGAAAGAGACCCAGTACTTC,CASSSTRGKETQYF
TRBD1,TRBV6-1,many,TRBJ1-1,TGTGCCAGCAGTAACCTATACGAGACAGGGAGGAAGCCCCACACTGAAGCTTTCTTT,CASSNLYETGRKPHTEAFF
TRBD2,TRBV5-1,few,TRBJ2-5,TGCGCCAGCAGCGTGGGACTAGCGGGGCAAGAGACCCAGTACTTC,CASSVGLAGQETQYF
.,TRBV2,.,TRBJ1-1,TGTGCCAGCAGGAAAATACAGGGTGTGAACACTGAAGCTTTCTTT,CASRKIQGVNTEAFF
TRBD1,TRBV30,many,TRBJ1-1,TGTGCCTGGAGGGTCAGGGGGGACACTGAAGCTTTCTTT,CAWRVRGDTEAFF
.,TRBV2,many,TRBJ2-5,TGTGCCAGCAGTGAGAGGAGGGGGGCTTGGGAGACCCAGTACTTC,CASSERRGAWETQYF
TRBD1,TRBV9,.,TRBJ2-1,TGTGCCAGCAGCCCGGGACAGCTAGAGCAGTTCTTC,CASSPGQLEQFF
TRBD1,TRBV10-3,once,TRBJ2-3,TGTGCCATCAGTGAGCGTGGGACAGGGGCCACAGATACGCAGTATTTT,CAISERGTGATDTQYF
.,TRBV20-1,.,TRBJ2-7,TGCAGTGCCATAGGGGGCTCCTACGAGCAGTACTTC,CSAIGGSYEQYF
TRBD2,TRBV15,many,TRBJ2-7,TGTGCCACCAGTCAGGCTAGCGGGAGTCAGGGGCTTTCTTACGAGCAGTACTTC,CATSQASGSQGLSYEQYF
TRBD2,TRBV20-1,.,TRBJ2-1,TGCAGTGCTGGACAAATAGCGGGATACTTTTCCTACAATGAGCAGTTCTTC,CSAGQIAGYFSYNEQFF
.,TRBV30,many,TRBJ1-1,TGTGCTTTGGAGTGGTCAGGGGAAAGTGAAGCTTTCTTT,CALEWSGESEAFF
TRBD1,TRBV3-1,many,TRBJ2-7,TGTGCCAGCAGCCAAGAGGCAGGGGGCTACGAGCAGTACTTC,CASSQEAGGYEQYF
.,TRBV11-1,many,TRBJ1-1,TGTGCCAGCAGCCATGACTCTTACACTGAAGCTTTCTTT,CASSHDSYTEAFF
.,TRBV20-1,many,TRBJ2-7,TGCAGTGCTTTCCAGGGTTCTGGGGAGCAGTACTTC,CSAFQGSGEQYF
.,TRBV27,few,TRBJ2-3,TGTGCCAGCAGTTTGTCGGCGGGGGCCACAGATACGCAGTATTTT,CASSLSAGATDTQYF
.,TRBV14,.,TRBJ1-2,TGTGCCAGCAGCCATCGCGGACAGAGCTCGGGCTACACCTTC,CASSHRGQSSGYTF
TRBD2,TRBV29-1,many,TRBJ2-1,TGCAGCGTTGAAGATCATAGACTAGCGGGAGGAAGGGTAGAGCAGTTCTTC,CSVEDHRLAGGRVEQFF
TRBD2,TRBV20-1,.,TRBJ2-7,TGCAGTGCTTCCTCCCCGGGAGGCGCCTACGAGCAGTACTTC,CSASSPGGAYEQYF
.,TRBV7-9,.,TRBJ2-3,TGTGCCAGCAGCCCAGACGGTTATACGCAGTATTTT,CASSPDGYTQYF
TRBD2,TRBV10-2,many,TRBJ2-7,TGCGCCAGCACCCTTGGACTAGCGGGTTTTTACGAGCAGTACTTC,CASTLGLAGFYEQYF
TRBD2,TRBV5-1,.,TRBJ2-7,TGCGCCAGCAGCGCGGGACTAGCGGGAGGGCCTGGTGAGCAGTACTTC,CASSAGLAGGPGEQYF
.,TRBV20-1,.,TRBJ1-2,TGCAGTGCTAGAGATTTAGCTAACTATGGCTACACCTTC,CSARDLANYGYTF
.,TRBV2,.,TRBJ2-1,TGTGCCAGCAGTGAATTCACGCGGGGACTCTACAATGAGCAGTTCTTC,CASSEFTRGLYNEQFF